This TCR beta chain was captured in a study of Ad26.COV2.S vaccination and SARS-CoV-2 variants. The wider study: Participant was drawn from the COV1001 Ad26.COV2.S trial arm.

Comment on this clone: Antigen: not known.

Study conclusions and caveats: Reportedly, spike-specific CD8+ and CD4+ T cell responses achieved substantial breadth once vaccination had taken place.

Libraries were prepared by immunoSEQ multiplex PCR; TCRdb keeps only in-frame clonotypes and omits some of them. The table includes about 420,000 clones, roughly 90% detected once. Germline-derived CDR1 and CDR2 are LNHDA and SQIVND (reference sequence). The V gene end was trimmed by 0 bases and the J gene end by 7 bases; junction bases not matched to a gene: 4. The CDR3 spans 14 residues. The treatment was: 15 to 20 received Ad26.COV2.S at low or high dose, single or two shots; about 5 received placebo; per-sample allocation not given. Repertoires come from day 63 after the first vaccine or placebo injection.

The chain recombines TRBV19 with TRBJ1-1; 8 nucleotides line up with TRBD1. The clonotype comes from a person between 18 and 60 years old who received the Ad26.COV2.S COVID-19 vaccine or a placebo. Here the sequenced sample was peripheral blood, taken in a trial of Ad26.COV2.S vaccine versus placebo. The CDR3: CASSIDRGQSEAFF. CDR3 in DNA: TGTGCCAGTAGTATAGACAGGGGGCAGAGTGAAGCTTTCTTT.